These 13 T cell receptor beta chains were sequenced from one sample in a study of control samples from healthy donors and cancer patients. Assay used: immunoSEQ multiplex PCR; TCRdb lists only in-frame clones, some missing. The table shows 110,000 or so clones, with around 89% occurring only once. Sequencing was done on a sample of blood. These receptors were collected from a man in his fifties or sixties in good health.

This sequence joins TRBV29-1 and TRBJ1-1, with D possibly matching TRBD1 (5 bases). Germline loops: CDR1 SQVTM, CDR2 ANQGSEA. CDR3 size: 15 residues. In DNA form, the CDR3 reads TGCAACATTTCTCGGTCGGGGCAGGGGAACACTGAAGCTTTCTTT. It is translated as CNISRSGQGNTEAFF.

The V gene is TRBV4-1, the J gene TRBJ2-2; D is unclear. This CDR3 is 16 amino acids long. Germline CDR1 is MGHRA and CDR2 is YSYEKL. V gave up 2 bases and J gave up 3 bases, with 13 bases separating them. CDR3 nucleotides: TGCGCCAGCAGCCAAAGGTTCGCGCTCTACACCGGGGAGCTGTTTTTT. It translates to CASSQRFALYTGELFF.

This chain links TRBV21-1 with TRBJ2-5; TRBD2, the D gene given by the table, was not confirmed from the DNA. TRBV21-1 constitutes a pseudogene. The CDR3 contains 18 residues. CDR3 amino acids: CASSKRQSSGGLQETQYF. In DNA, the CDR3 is TGTGCCAGCAGCAAAAGGCAATCTAGCGGGGGGCTTCAAGAGACCCAGTACTTC.

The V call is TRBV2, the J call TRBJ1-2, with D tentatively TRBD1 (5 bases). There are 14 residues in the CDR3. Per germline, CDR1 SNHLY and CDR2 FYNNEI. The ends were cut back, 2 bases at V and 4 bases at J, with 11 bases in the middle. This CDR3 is CASSERQGLYGYTF. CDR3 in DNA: TGTGCCAGCAGTGAAAGGCAGGGACTCTATGGCTACACCTTC.

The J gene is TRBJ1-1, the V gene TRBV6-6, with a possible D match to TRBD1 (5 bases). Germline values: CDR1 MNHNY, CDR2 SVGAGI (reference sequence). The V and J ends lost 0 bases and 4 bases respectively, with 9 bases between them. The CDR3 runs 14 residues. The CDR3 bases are TGTGCCAGCAGTTACTCAGGGGTGGGCACTGAAGCTTTCTTT. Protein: CASSYSGVGTEAFF.

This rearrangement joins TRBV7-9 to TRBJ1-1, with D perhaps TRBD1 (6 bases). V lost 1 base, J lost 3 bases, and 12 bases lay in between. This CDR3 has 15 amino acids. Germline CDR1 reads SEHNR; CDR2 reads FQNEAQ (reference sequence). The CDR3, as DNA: TGTGCCAGCAGCTTAGACAGGGCGTTGGACACTGAAGCTTTCTTT. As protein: CASSLDRALDTEAFF.

DNA of the CDR3: TGTGCCAGCAGTCCAGGGGCGGCTGGCTACACCTTC. It specifies CASSPGAAGYTF. V usage is TRBV6-5 and J usage is TRBJ1-2; D might be TRBD1 (6 bases). The CDR3 consists of 12 residues. V shed 5 bases and J shed 7 bases, with 11 bases lying between them. The germline V gene has CDR1 MNHEY and CDR2 SVGAGI.

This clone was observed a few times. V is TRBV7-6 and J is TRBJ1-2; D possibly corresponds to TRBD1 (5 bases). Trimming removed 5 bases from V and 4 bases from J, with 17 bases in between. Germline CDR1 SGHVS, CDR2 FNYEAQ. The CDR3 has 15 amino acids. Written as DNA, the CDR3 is TGTGCCAGCAGCCCGACAGCGACAGCTATCTATGGCTACACCTTC. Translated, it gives CASSPTATAIYGYTF.

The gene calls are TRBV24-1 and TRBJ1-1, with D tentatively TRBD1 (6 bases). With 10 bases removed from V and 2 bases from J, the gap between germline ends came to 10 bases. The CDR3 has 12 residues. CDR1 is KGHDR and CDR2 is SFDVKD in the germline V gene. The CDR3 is CATSRGNTEAFF. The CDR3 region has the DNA TGTGCCACAAGCAGGGGTAACACTGAAGCTTTCTTT.

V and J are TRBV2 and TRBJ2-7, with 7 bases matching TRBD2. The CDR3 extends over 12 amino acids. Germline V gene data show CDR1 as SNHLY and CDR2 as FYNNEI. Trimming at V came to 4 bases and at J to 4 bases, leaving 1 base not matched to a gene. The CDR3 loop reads CASSAGGYEQYF. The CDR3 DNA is TGTGCCAGCAGTGCGGGAGGATACGAGCAGTACTTC.

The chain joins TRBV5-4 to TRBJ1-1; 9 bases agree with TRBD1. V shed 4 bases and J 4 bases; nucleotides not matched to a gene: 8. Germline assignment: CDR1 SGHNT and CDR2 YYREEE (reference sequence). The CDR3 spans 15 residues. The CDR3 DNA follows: TGTGCCAGCAGCCCCGGGACAGGGAGGGGCACTGAAGCTTTCTTT. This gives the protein CASSPGTGRGTEAFF.

The CDR3 protein is CASSQRYSRGRDTEAFF. For the CDR3, the DNA is TGTGCCAGCAGCCAGCGCTACTCCAGGGGGCGGGACACTGAAGCTTTCTTT. This chain connects TRBV14 to TRBJ1-1, with 8 bases identical to TRBD1. CDR1 is SGHDN, CDR2 FVKESK, per germline. V shed 3 bases and J 3 bases; nucleotides not matched to a gene: 12. This CDR3 has 17 amino acids.

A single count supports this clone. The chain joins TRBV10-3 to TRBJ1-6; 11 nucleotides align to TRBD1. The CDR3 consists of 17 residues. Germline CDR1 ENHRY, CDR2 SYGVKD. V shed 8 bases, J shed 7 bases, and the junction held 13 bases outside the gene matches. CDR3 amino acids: CAIGAVRGTGGNSPLHF. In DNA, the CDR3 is TGTGCCATCGGGGCAGTTCGAGGGACAGGGGGAAATTCACCCCTCCACTTT.